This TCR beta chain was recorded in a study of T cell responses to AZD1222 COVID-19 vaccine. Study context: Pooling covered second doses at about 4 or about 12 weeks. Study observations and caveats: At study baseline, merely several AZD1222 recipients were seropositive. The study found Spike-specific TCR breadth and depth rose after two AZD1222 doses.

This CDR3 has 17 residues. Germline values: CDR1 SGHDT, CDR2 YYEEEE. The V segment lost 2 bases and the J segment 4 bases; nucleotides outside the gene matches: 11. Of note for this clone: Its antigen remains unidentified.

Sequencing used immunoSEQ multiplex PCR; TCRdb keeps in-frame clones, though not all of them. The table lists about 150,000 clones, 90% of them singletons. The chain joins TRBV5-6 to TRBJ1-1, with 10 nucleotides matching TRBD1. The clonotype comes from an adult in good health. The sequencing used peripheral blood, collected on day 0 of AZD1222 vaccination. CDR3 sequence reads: CASSFQGTGVSSTEAFF. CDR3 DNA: TGTGCCAGCAGCTTCCAAGGGACAGGGGTTTCGAGCACTGAAGCTTTCTTT.